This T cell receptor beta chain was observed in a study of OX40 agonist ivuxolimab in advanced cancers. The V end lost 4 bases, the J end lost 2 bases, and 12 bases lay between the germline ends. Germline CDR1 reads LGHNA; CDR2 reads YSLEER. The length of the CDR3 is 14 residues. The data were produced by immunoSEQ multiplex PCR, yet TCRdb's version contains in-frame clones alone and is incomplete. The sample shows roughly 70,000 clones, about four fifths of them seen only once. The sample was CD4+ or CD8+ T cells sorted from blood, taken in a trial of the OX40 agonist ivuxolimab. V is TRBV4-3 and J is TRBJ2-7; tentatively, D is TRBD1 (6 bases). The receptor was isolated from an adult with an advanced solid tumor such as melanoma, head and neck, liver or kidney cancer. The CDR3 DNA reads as TGCGCCAGCAGCCGTACAGGGCGAGCCTACGAGCAGTACTTC. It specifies CASSRTGRAYEQYF.